Given below is one TCR beta chain in context. Its antigen is still unknown. These data are taken from a study of T cell responses to AZD1222 COVID-19 vaccine. Study-level findings and limits: Seropositivity was recorded at baseline in only 6 or 7 AZD1222 recipients. Possibly, clonal diversity was underestimated; donors were largely white British and included more females. Two doses of AZD1222 preceded a rise in Spike-specific TCR breadth and depth.

The V and J ends lost 6 bases and 6 bases, in that order; junction bases with no gene match: 9. CDR1 and CDR2 from the germline V gene are MDHEN and SYDVKM. There are 14 residues in the CDR3. Libraries were prepared by immunoSEQ multiplex PCR; TCRdb keeps only in-frame clonotypes and omits some of them. Among fewer than 250,000 clones, approximately 92% were seen once, and the ten largest hold approximately 1.3%. The sequenced sample was peripheral blood, obtained on day 0 of AZD1222 vaccination. This clonotype originated in an adult in good health. This chain uses TRBV28 with TRBJ2-3; TRBD2 matches at 7 bases. The DNA of the CDR3 is TGTGCCAGCAGCACTAGCGATAAAGTGGATACGCAGTATTTT. Protein: CASSTSDKVDTQYF. The complete variable domain, with remaining parts taken from reference TRBV28 and TRBJ2-3, reads DVKVTQSSRYLVKRTGEKVFLECVQDMDHENMFWYRQDPGLGLRLIYFSYDVKMKEKGDIPEGYSVSREKKERFSLILESASTNQTSMYLCASSTSDKVDTQYFGPGTRLTVL.